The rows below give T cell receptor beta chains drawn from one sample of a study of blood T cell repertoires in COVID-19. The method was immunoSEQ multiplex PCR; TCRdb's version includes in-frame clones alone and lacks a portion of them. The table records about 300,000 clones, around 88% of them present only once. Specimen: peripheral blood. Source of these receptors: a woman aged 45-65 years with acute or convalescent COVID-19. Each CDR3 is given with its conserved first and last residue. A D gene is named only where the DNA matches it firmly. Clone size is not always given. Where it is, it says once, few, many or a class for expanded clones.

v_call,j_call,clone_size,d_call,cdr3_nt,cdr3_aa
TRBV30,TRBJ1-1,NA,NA,TGTGCCTGGAGTGTACGCGGGAACACTGAAGCTTTCTTT,CAWSVRGNTEAFF
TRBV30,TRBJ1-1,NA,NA,TGTGCCTTGTTTAGCGGGTTCACTGAAGCTTTCTTT,CALFSGFTEAFF
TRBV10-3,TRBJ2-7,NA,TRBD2,TGTGCCATCAGTGGCCGGGAGGGCTTCGACGAGCAGTACTTC,CAISGREGFDEQYF
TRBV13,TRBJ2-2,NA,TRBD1,TGTGCCAGCAGCTTGAGGATAGGACAGGGGCTAAACACCGGGGAGCTGTTTTTT,CASSLRIGQGLNTGELFF
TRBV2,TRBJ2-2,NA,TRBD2,TGTGCCAGCCCTATTCGCGGGGGCACCGGGGAGCTGTTTTTT,CASPIRGGTGELFF
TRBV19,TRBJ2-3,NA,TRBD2,TGTGCCAGTAGATCGGCACTAGCGGGATCAATAGATACGCAGTATTTT,CASRSALAGSIDTQYF
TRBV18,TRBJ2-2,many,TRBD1,TGTGCCAGCTCACCACGGGACAGCCCCACCGGGGAGCTGTTTTTT,CASSPRDSPTGELFF
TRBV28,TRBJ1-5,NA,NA,TGTGCCAGCAGAACCAGTGGCAATCAGCCCCAGCATTTT,CASRTSGNQPQHF
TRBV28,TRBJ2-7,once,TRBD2,TGTGCCAGCAGTTTATGGCCCGAGACTAGCGGGAGTAAAAACAATGCCTACGAGCAGTACTTC,CASSLWPETSGSKNNAYEQYF
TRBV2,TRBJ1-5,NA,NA,TGTGCCAGCGATAGGGGGGGTAGCAATCAGCCCCAGCATTTT,CASDRGGSNQPQHF
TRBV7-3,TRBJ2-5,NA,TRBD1,TGTGCCAGCAGCTTCCGGGACAGGGGTTCCGGAGAGACCCAGTACTTC,CASSFRDRGSGETQYF
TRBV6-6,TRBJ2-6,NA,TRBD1,TGTGCCAGCAGTTTTCAGGGGGCCTCTGGGGCCAACGTCCTGACTTTC,CASSFQGASGANVLTF
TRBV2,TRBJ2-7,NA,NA,TGTGCCAGCAGGGAGACTAGTTTCCACGAGCAGTACTTC,CASRETSFHEQYF
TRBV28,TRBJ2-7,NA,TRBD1,TGTGCCAGCGGGACAGCAAGTACTACCTACGAGCAGTACTTC,CASGTASTTYEQYF
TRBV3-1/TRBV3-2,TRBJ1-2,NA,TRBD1,TGTGCCAGCAGCCAATGGGGACAGGCCTACACCTTC,CASSQWGQAYTF
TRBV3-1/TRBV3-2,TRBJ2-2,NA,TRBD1,TGTGCCAGCAGCCACGGACAGGGTACCGGGGAGCTGTTTTTT,CASSHGQGTGELFF
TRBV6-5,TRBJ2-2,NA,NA,TGTGCCAGCAGTCCCCAGGGGGGCACCGGGGAGCTGTTTTTT,CASSPQGGTGELFF
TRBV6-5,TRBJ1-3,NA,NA,TGTGCCAGCAAACTAGGTGGTCCTGGAAACACCATATATTTT,CASKLGGPGNTIYF
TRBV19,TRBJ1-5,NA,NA,TGTGCCAGTAGTATAGGTGGCGGGCATCAGCCCCAGCATTTT,CASSIGGGHQPQHF
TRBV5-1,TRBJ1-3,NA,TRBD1,TGCGCCAGCAGCCCAGGGGGCGGTGGAAACACCATATATTTT,CASSPGGGGNTIYF
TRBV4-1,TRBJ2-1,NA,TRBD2,TGCGCCTCGAGGGACAGCGGGAGGGCGGAGCAGTTCTTC,CASRDSGRAEQFF
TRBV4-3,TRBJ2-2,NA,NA,TGCGCCAGCAGTCAAAGGGGATACAGCCAGAACACCGGGGAGCTGTTTTTT,CASSQRGYSQNTGELFF
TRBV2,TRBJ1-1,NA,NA,TGTGCCAGCAGCGAGAGGCTGATCATGAACACTGAAGCTTTCTTT,CASSERLIMNTEAFF
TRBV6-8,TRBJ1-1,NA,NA,TGTGCCAGCTCTTCCGGATTTAGGGGGAACACTGAAGCTTTCTTT,CASSSGFRGNTEAFF
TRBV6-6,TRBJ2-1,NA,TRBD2,TGTGCCAGCCTATCTAGCGGGGGATACAATGAGCAGTTCTTC,CASLSSGGYNEQFF
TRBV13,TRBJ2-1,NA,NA,TGTGCCAGCGGGTTGGGAGCGGGTGAGCAGTTCTTC,CASGLGAGEQFF
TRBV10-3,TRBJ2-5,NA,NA,TGTGCCATCAGCATGGGGCCGGAGACCCAGTACTTC,CAISMGPETQYF
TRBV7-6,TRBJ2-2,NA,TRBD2,TGTGCCAGCAGCTTAGAACTAGCGGGCGTCACCGGGGAGCTGTTTTTT,CASSLELAGVTGELFF
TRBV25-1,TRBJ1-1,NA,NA,TGTGCCAGCAGGACAGTGAACACTGAAGCTTTCTTT,CASRTVNTEAFF
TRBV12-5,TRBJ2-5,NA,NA,TGTGCTAGTGGTTCTCCGGTCTTCCAGTACTTC,CASGSPVFQYF
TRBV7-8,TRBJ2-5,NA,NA,TGTGCCAGCAATGGAGGGCGCCGGTACGGAGAGACCCAGTACTTC,CASNGGRRYGETQYF
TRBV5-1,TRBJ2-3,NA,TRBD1,TGCGCCAAAGACAGGGTTAGCACAGATACGCAGTATTTT,CAKDRVSTDTQYF
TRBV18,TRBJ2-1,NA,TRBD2,TGTGCCAGCTTACAGACTAGCGGGAGTGAGCAGTTCTTC,CASLQTSGSEQFF
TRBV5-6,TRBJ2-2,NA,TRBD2,TGTGCCAGCAGCTTGGCCAAGCGGGGCGGCACCGGGGAGCTGTTTTTT,CASSLAKRGGTGELFF
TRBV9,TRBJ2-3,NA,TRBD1,TGTGCCAGCAGCACCCGGGACAGAACAGATACGCAGTATTTT,CASSTRDRTDTQYF
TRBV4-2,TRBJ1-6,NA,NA,TGTGCCAGCAGCCAAGATCAGAATTCACCCCTCCACTTT,CASSQDQNSPLHF
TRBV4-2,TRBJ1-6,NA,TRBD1,TGTGCCAGCAGCCACCTACGACAGGGTGAAAATTCACCCCTCCACTTT,CASSHLRQGENSPLHF
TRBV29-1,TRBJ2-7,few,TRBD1,TGCAGCGTTGTTTGGACAGGCCGAAGGTACGAGCAGTACTTC,CSVVWTGRRYEQYF
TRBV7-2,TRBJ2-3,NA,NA,TGTGCCAGCAGCAATAGCCCCTTCACGGGGGCAGATACGCAGTATTTT,CASSNSPFTGADTQYF
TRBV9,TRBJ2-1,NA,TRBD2,TGTGCCAGCAGTCTAGCGGGAGGGCCCCACAATGAGCAGTTCTTC,CASSLAGGPHNEQFF
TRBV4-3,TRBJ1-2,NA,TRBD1,TGCGCCAGCAGCCGCAGACAGGGTAGCGGCTACACCTTC,CASSRRQGSGYTF
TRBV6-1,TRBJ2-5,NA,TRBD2,TGTGCCAGCAGTGTGACTAGCGGGACGATTACTGAGACCCAGTACTTC,CASSVTSGTITETQYF
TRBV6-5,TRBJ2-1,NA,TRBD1,TGTGCCAGCAGGGGACAGGTTTCCTACAATGAGCAGTTCTTC,CASRGQVSYNEQFF
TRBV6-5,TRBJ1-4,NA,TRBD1,TGTGCCAGCACCCTCCGGGACAGCAATGAAAAACTGTTTTTT,CASTLRDSNEKLFF
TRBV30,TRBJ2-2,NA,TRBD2,TGTGCCTGGAGCCTAGCGGGAGGTGGGGAGCTGTTTTTT,CAWSLAGGGELFF
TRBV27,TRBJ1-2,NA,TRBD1,TGTGCCAGCAGTTTAAAGGGACAGGGGGCCTACTATGGCTACACCTTC,CASSLKGQGAYYGYTF
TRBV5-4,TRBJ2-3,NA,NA,TGTGCCAGCAGCTACCGGGGTCCGACAGATACGCAGTATTTT,CASSYRGPTDTQYF
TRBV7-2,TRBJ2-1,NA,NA,TGTGCCAGCAGCTTAGTGGGAGGGGGGAATGAGCAGTTCTTC,CASSLVGGGNEQFF
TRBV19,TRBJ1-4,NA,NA,TGTGCCAGTAGCAACCTGGACTTTCGAAATGAAAAACTGTTTTTT,CASSNLDFRNEKLFF
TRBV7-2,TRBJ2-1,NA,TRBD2,TGTGCCAGCAGCGCACGACTAGCGGGAGTTGGGTTCTTC,CASSARLAGVGFF
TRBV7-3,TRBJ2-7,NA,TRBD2,TGTGCCAGCAGCTCAGGGACTAGCGGTTACAACGAGCAGTACTTC,CASSSGTSGYNEQYF
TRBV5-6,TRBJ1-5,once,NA,TGTGCCAGCAGCTTGTCCTCAGGGAACAATCAGCCCCAGCATTTT,CASSLSSGNNQPQHF
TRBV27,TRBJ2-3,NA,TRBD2,TGTGCCAGCAGTACACTACTAGCGGGAGATACAGATACGCAGTATTTT,CASSTLLAGDTDTQYF
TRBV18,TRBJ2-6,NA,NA,TGTGCCAGCTCTCAGACTTTCCTGACAGAGGTTGGCTCTGGGGCCAACGTCCTGACTTTC,CASSQTFLTEVGSGANVLTF
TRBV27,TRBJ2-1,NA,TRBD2,TGTGCCAGCAGTTCGCGGACTAGCGGGAAGGTTGAGCAGTTCTTC,CASSSRTSGKVEQFF
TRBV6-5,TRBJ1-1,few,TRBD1,TGTGCCAGCAGTTACTCGTTCAGGGGGAAGAACACTGAAGCTTTCTTT,CASSYSFRGKNTEAFF
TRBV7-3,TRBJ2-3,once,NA,TGTGCCAGCCAGGGGTTTTTAGTTAGCACAGATACGCAGTATTTT,CASQGFLVSTDTQYF
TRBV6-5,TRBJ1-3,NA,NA,TGTGCCAGCAGAGGCAGGGATAAGAAAAACACCATATATTTT,CASRGRDKKNTIYF